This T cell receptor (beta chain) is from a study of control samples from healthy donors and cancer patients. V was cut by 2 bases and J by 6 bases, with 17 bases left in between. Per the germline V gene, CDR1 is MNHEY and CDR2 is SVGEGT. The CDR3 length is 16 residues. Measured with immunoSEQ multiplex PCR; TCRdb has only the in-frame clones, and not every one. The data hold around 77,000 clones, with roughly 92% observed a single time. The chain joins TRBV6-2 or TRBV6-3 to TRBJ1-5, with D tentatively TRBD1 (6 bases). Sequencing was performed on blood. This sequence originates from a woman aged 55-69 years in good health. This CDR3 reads CASSYLQGLGGQPQHF. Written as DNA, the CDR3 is TGTGCCAGCAGTTACCTACAGGGCCTAGGGGGTCAGCCCCAGCATTTT.